Listed below are T cell receptor beta chains from one sample, sequenced in a study of spatial heterogeneity in lung cancer. TCRdb ran MiXCR on the 5' RACE reads and lists one entry per CDR3 protein. The repertoire consists of some 38,000 distinct CDR3 sequences, with 3.1% occurring once and the leading ten covering roughly 35%. Sequenced here: normal lung tissue next to the tumor, sampled at surgery. These receptors came from a male donor with early-stage non-small cell lung cancer. The CDR3 runs from the conserved cysteine through the conserved F or W. Each record gives: clone size, J gene, V gene, D gene, CDR3 protein, CDR3 DNA. D genes are given only for firm matches. Clone size, where shown, is once, few, many, or a class for clones that have expanded.

>many|TRBJ2-7|TRBV12-3/TRBV12-4|-
CASKRSGGNEQYF
TGTGCCAGCAAAAGAAGTGGGGGTAACGAGCAGTACTTC
>few|TRBJ1-5|TRBV10-3|-
CAISEGLNQPQHF
TGTGCCATCAGTGAGGGTCTCAATCAGCCCCAGCATTTT
>many|TRBJ1-1|TRBV28|-
CASTSTGATAEAFF
TGTGCCAGCACCTCTACCGGGGCGACGGCTGAAGCTTTCTTT
>many|TRBJ2-5|TRBV4-1|-
CASSQVGGSGETQYF
TGCGCCAGCAGCCAAGTTGGTGGGTCCGGGGAGACCCAGTACTTC
>many|TRBJ2-5|TRBV29-1|-
CSVVGGGSYQETQYF
TGCAGCGTCGTGGGAGGGGGATCATACCAAGAGACCCAGTACTTC
>many|TRBJ1-1|TRBV5-1|-
CASSLVLGSATEAFF
TGCGCCAGCAGCTTGGTACTGGGATCCGCCACTGAAGCTTTCTTT
>many|TRBJ1-5|TRBV23-1|-
CASSWVPGRHQPQHF
TGCGCCAGCAGTTGGGTTCCGGGACGACATCAGCCCCAGCATTTT
>many|TRBJ2-1|TRBV11-1|-
CASSLHRVNEQFF
TGTGCCAGCAGCTTACATAGGGTCAATGAGCAGTTCTTC
>many|TRBJ1-2|TRBV20-1|-
CSARDDPDYGYTF
TGCAGTGCTAGAGATGACCCGGACTATGGCTACACCTTC
>many|TRBJ1-3|TRBV15|-
CATSREYRSVPGNTIYF
TGTGCCACCAGCAGAGAGTACAGATCGGTACCTGGAAACACCATATATTTT
>many|TRBJ2-3|TRBV5-1|-
CASSLGMSDTQYF
TGCGCCAGCAGCTTGGGAATGTCAGATACGCAGTATTTT
>many|TRBJ2-7|TRBV5-5|-
CASSLTSRVDEQYF
TGTGCCAGCAGCTTGACTAGCCGGGTCGACGAGCAGTACTTC
>many|TRBJ2-3|TRBV7-2|-
CASSTQGADTQYF
TGTGCCAGCAGCACACAGGGTGCAGATACGCAGTATTTT
>few|TRBJ2-3|TRBV5-1|-
CASSLNGDTQYF
TGCGCCAGCAGCTTAAACGGAGATACGCAGTATTTT
>few|TRBJ1-3|TRBV25-1|-
CASSEAGGNTIYF
TGTGCCAGCAGTGAAGCGGGGGGAAACACCATATATTTT
>many|TRBJ2-7|TRBV12-3/TRBV12-4|-
CASSLSASYEQYF
TGTGCCAGCAGTTTGTCAGCATCCTACGAGCAGTACTTC
>many|TRBJ2-3|TRBV7-2|-
CASSGRGLETDTQYF
TGTGCCAGCAGCGGAAGGGGGTTGGAAACAGATACGCAGTATTTT
>many|TRBJ2-7|TRBV6-5|-
CASRWGPTYEQYF
TGTGCCAGCAGATGGGGACCGACCTACGAGCAGTACTTC
>-|TRBJ2-1|TRBV5-1|TRBD1
CASSPQGDSYNEQFF
TGCGCCAGCAGCCCACAGGGGGACTCCTACAATGAGCAGTTCTTC
>few|TRBJ2-1|TRBV5-1|-
CASTPSGPRIGEQFF
TGCGCCAGCACCCCCTCGGGACCCCGAATCGGCGAGCAGTTCTTC
>many|TRBJ1-2|TRBV10-1|-
CASSPGRTYGYTF
TGCGCCAGCAGTCCCGGGAGAACCTATGGCTACACCTTC
>many|TRBJ2-1|TRBV5-1|TRBD1
CASRGTGSSYNEQFF
TGCGCCAGCAGAGGGACAGGAAGCTCCTACAATGAGCAGTTCTTC
>many|TRBJ2-5|TRBV9|-
CASSVASGETETQYF
TGTGCCAGCAGCGTAGCAAGCGGAGAAACTGAGACCCAGTACTTC
>many|TRBJ1-6|TRBV9|TRBD1
CASSRDSNSPLHF
TGTGCCAGCAGCCGGGACAGTAATTCACCCCTCCACTTT
>many|TRBJ2-3|TRBV4-1|-
CASSGGGDTQYF
TGCGCCAGCAGCGGGGGGGGCGATACGCAGTATTTT
>few|TRBJ1-3|TRBV20-1|-
CSAAQPGNTIYF
TGCAGTGCTGCCCAGCCAGGAAACACCATATATTTT
>many|TRBJ2-7|TRBV20-1|-
CSARDPKTRPYEQYF
TGCAGTGCTAGAGATCCCAAGACTCGACCCTACGAGCAGTACTTC
>many|TRBJ2-7|TRBV20-1|TRBD1
CSMGQRSYEQYF
TGCAGCATGGGACAGCGGTCCTACGAGCAGTACTTC
>many|TRBJ2-3|TRBV28|TRBD2
CASSFRLAGFTDTQYF
TGTGCCAGCAGTTTTCGACTAGCGGGATTCACAGATACGCAGTATTTT
>-|TRBJ1-5|TRBV16|-
CASSLGVVIGPQHF
TGTGCCAGCAGCCTCGGGGTAGTCATCGGACCCCAGCATTTT
>many|TRBJ2-3|TRBV5-1|-
CASSLQAGTRTDTQYF
TGCGCCAGCAGCTTGCAGGCAGGGACTCGCACAGATACGCAGTATTTT
>-|TRBJ2-6|TRBV19|TRBD1
CASSGLTGGAPGANVLTF
TGTGCCAGTAGTGGCTTGACAGGGGGCGCCCCCGGGGCCAACGTCCTGACTTTC
>many|TRBJ2-5|TRBV6-6|-
CASTPDGLGTQYF
TGTGCCAGCACCCCGGATGGACTTGGGACCCAGTACTTC
>many|TRBJ2-3|TRBV29-1|TRBD2
CSVYYTSGGDNTQYF
TGCAGCGTCTACTACACTAGCGGGGGCGATAATACGCAGTATTTT
>-|TRBJ2-3|TRBV24-1|-
CATSDFRTGTDTQYF
TGTGCCACCAGTGATTTCCGTACGGGCACAGATACGCAGTATTTT
>many|TRBJ2-2|TRBV7-3|TRBD1
CASSPSAGTGPNTGELFF
TGTGCCAGCAGCCCCTCGGCCGGGACAGGGCCGAACACCGGGGAGCTGTTTTTT
>many|TRBJ2-7|TRBV20-1|-
CSARDPAVVFPF
TGCAGTGCTAGAGATCCAGCGGTCGTATTCCCTTTC
>many|TRBJ2-5|TRBV14|-
CASSQGPSVWTQYF
TGTGCCAGCAGCCAAGGCCCGTCCGTGTGGACCCAGTACTTC
>many|TRBJ2-1|TRBV11-1|TRBD2
CASSPSGKVYNEQFF
TGTGCCAGCAGCCCGAGCGGGAAGGTCTACAATGAGCAGTTCTTC
>many|TRBJ2-7|TRBV3-1|-
CASSQEVWASRYEQYF
TGTGCCAGCAGCCAAGAAGTCTGGGCCAGCAGATACGAGCAGTACTTC
>many|TRBJ2-3|TRBV4-1|-
CASSQGNSPGRADTQYF
TGCGCCAGCAGCCAAGGAAATTCCCCCGGGCGGGCAGATACGCAGTATTTT
>many|TRBJ2-2|TRBV7-8|-
CASSLVVYPNTGELFF
TGTGCCAGCAGCTTAGTGGTATATCCTAACACCGGGGAGCTGTTTTTT
>many|TRBJ1-3|TRBV7-9|-
CASSSISGNTIYF
TGTGCCAGCAGCTCCATCTCTGGAAACACCATATATTTT
>many|TRBJ1-2|TRBV20-1|-
CSAREGGAASINYGYTF
TGCAGTGCTAGAGAGGGGGGAGCGGCGAGCATTAACTATGGCTACACCTTC
>medium-sized|TRBJ2-7|TRBV6-6|-
CASSLVFSYEQYF
TGTGCCAGCAGTTTGGTTTTTTCCTACGAGCAGTACTTC
>many|TRBJ1-2|TRBV6-1|-
CASSRQEVYGYTF
TGTGCCAGCAGCCGACAGGAGGTCTATGGCTACACCTTC
>many|TRBJ2-2|TRBV2|-
CASIRETGDTGELFF
TGTGCCAGCATTAGGGAAACCGGCGACACCGGGGAGCTGTTTTTT
>many|TRBJ2-7|TRBV5-1|-
CASSLNDEQYF
TGCGCCAGCAGCTTGAACGACGAGCAGTACTTC
>-|TRBJ2-5|TRBV14|TRBD2
CASSAGTRGTQYF
TGTGCCAGCAGCGCTGGGACTAGAGGGACCCAGTACTTC
>many|TRBJ2-5|TRBV20-1|TRBD2
CSARVGGQETQYF
TGCAGTGCTAGAGTCGGGGGGCAAGAGACCCAGTACTTC
>many|TRBJ1-2|TRBV20-1|-
CSAREGSIANYGYTF
TGCAGTGCTAGAGAAGGCTCGATAGCTAACTATGGCTACACCTTC
>many|TRBJ1-5|TRBV2|-
CASWAYNQPQHF
TGTGCCAGCTGGGCTTACAATCAGCCCCAGCATTTT
>many|TRBJ2-7|TRBV28|TRBD1
CASKRSGQVTYEQYF
TGTGCCAGCAAGCGGTCCGGACAGGTTACCTACGAGCAGTACTTC
>many|TRBJ1-1|TRBV27|-
CASSLWATGEAFF
TGTGCCAGCAGTTTATGGGCTACAGGGGAAGCTTTCTTT